Shown below are 16 T cell receptor beta chains from a single sample sequenced in a study of response to subunit inactivated influenza vaccine. Each CDR3 protein is one row after TCRdb ran MiXCR on the RT-PCR reads. Of around 750,000 distinct CDR3 sequences listed, around 21% were seen once; the top ten hold approximately 10%. The material was PBMCs from blood, obtained roughly 5 days after vaccination. The receptors were gathered from a man aged 45 to 65 who received an inactivated influenza vaccine.

The CDR3, as DNA: TGTGCCAGCTCACCGCCCGGAACCCCGGCCCGTCAGCCCCAGCATTTT. Its protein product is CASSPPGTPARQPQHF. This rearrangement joins TRBV18 to TRBJ1-5; D gene unclear. This CDR3 is built from 16 residues. The V end lost 3 bases, the J end lost 6 bases, and 18 bases lay between the germline ends. The germline V gene has CDR1 KGHSH and CDR2 LQKENI.

This clonotype was picked up a small number of times. The chain uses TRBV4-3 and TRBJ2-7; 8 nucleotides agree with TRBD1. The CDR3 length is 13 residues. Trimming cost V 5 bases and J 5 bases; bases outside gene matches: 5. The V gene's germline CDR1 is LGHNA and CDR2 YSLEER. DNA of the CDR3: TGCGCCAGCAGCGAGACAGGGGCCAACGAGCAGTACTTC. It translates to CASSETGANEQYF.

This clonotype was counted between two and nine times. The CDR3 is CASLSGTGDTGELFF. CDR3 bases: TGTGCCAGCCTTAGTGGGACAGGAGACACCGGGGAGCTGTTTTTT. The chain uses TRBV6-1 and TRBJ2-2, with TRBD1 matching over 8 bases. CDR1 MNHNS and CDR2 SASEGT come from the germline V gene. The CDR3 covers 15 residues. With V trimmed by 8 bases and J by 3 bases, 8 bases remained unmatched.

The chain combines TRBV4-3 with TRBJ2-3; TRBD2 is a possible D gene (6 bases). The ends were cut back, 1 base at V and 4 bases at J, with 6 bases in the middle. There are 13 residues in the CDR3. Germline V lookup: CDR1 LGHNA, CDR2 YSLEER. The CDR3 here is CASSQGRADTQYF. The CDR3 DNA is TGCGCCAGCAGCCAAGGGAGGGCAGATACGCAGTATTTT.

This clonotype was seen a few times. The chain couples TRBV5-6 to TRBJ2-7; weak D call: TRBD1 (6 bases). CDR1 and CDR2 (germline): SGHDT, YYEEEE. CDR3 length: 13 residues. V dropped 2 bases and J dropped 3 bases, with 9 bases sitting between them. The CDR3 is CASSFLGGYEQYF. Written as DNA, the CDR3 is TGTGCCAGCAGCTTTCTAGGGGGCTACGAGCAGTACTTC.

CDR3 sequence reads: CASRSPGQGAREQYF. As DNA, the CDR3 is TGTGCCAGCAGAAGCCCGGGACAGGGGGCCCGCGAGCAGTACTTC. The chain is built from TRBV21-1 and TRBJ2-7; the D call TRBD1 from the table was never checked on the DNA. TRBV21-1 counts as a pseudogene. This CDR3 comprises 15 residues.

There are a few counts of this clonotype. V is TRBV5-1 and J is TRBJ2-2; D possibly corresponds to TRBD1 (6 bases). This CDR3 is built from 15 residues. Germline V gene data show CDR1 as SGHRS and CDR2 as YFSETQ. The germline V and J ends were trimmed by 5 bases and 1 base, with 12 bases remaining between them. The CDR3 loop is CASRRAQGNTGELFF. CDR3 in DNA: TGCGCCAGCAGGCGAGCACAGGGGAACACCGGGGAGCTGTTTTTT. Together with reference TRBV5-1 and TRBJ2-2, the CDR3 gives the full variable domain: KAGVTQTPRYLIKTRGQQVTLSCSPISGHRSVSWYQQTPGQGLQFLFEYFSETQRNKGNFPGRFSGRQFSNSRSEMNVSTLELGDSALYLCASRRAQGNTGELFFGEGSRLTVL.

The V gene is TRBV15, the J gene TRBJ2-1; TRBD2 agrees at 11 bases. The CDR3 runs 15 residues. Germline V gene data show CDR1 as LNHNV and CDR2 as YYDKDF (reference sequence). Germline trimming cut 8 bases from V and 0 bases from J; bases unmatched to any gene: 3. The DNA of the CDR3 is TGTGCCACCGTTAGCGGGAGGGCCTCCTACAATGAGCAGTTCTTC. Protein product: CATVSGRASYNEQFF. Complete variable domain (other parts from reference TRBV15 and TRBJ2-1): DAMVIQNPRYQVTQFGKPVTLSCSQTLNHNVMYWYQQKSSQAPKLLFHYYDKDFNNEADTPDNFQSRRPNTSFCFLDIRSPGLGDTAMYLCATVSGRASYNEQFFGPGTRLTVL.

This rearrangement joins TRBV7-2 to TRBJ1-2; D remains unclear. The CDR3 has 14 residues. The germline V gene encodes CDR1 SGHTA and CDR2 FQGNSA. With 1 base removed from V and 2 bases from J, the gap between germline ends came to 8 bases. In nucleotides, the CDR3 is TGTGCCAGCAGCTTAGAAACACAGAACTATGGCTACACCTTC. Translated, it gives CASSLETQNYGYTF.

V gene TRBV12-3 or TRBV12-4 combines with J gene TRBJ2-7; 8 nucleotides line up with TRBD1. V trimming: 4 bases; J trimming: 2 bases; junction bases outside the gene matches: 7. This CDR3 is 15 amino acids long. CDR3 nucleotides: TGTGCCAGCAGTTACTCCGGACAGGGAACCTACGAGCAGTACTTC. It is translated as CASSYSGQGTYEQYF.

This clonotype was detected many times. The rearrangement links TRBV20-1 to TRBJ2-7, with a possible D match to TRBD1 (6 bases). Trimming took off 3 bases at V and 5 bases at J, with 17 bases between the two ends. CDR3 length: 14 amino acids. From germline, CDR1 is DFQATT and CDR2 SNEGSKA (reference sequence). This CDR3 reads CSARDLGGRDEQYF. The CDR3 region has the DNA TGCAGTGCTAGGGATCTAGGGGGACGAGACGAGCAGTACTTC.

The chain uses TRBV3-1 and TRBJ2-4, with D maybe TRBD2 (6 bases). CDR3 length equals 15 residues. V was pared by 3 bases and J by 0 bases, with 9 bases between. Germline V gene lookup returns CDR1 LGHDT and CDR2 YNNKEL (reference sequence). This CDR3 is CASSHQGLAKNIQYF. CDR3 coding DNA: TGTGCCAGCAGCCATCAGGGACTAGCCAAAAACATTCAGTACTTC.

The chain uses TRBV11-2 and TRBJ2-7; no definite D call. Trimming took 3 bases from V and 0 from J, leaving 6 bases between them. CDR1 and CDR2 from the germline V gene are SGHAT and FQNNGV. CDR3 length equals 13 residues. The CDR3 region has the DNA TGTGCCAGCAGCTTTATCACCTCCTACGAGCAGTACTTC. It encodes CASSFITSYEQYF.

The rearrangement joins TRBV18 to TRBJ2-4; perhaps TRBD1 as D (5 bases). The V and J ends lost 3 bases and 8 bases respectively, with 14 bases between them. Germline assignment: CDR1 KGHSH and CDR2 LQKENI. The CDR3 has 14 residues. In DNA, the CDR3 is TGTGCCAGCTCACCCAGGGATATATTGGACATTCAGTACTTC. Translating gives CASSPRDILDIQYF.

This clonotype was picked up a small number of times. The chain couples TRBV3-1 to TRBJ1-1; D is ambiguous. The CDR3 has 13 amino acids. The V and J ends lost 1 base and 8 bases respectively, with 11 bases between them. Germline loops: CDR1 LGHDT, CDR2 YNNKEL (reference sequence). As DNA, the CDR3 is TGTGCCAGCAGCCAAGGCGTCGGCCGCGAAGCTTTCTTT. It yields the protein CASSQGVGREAFF.

The chain links TRBV12-3 or TRBV12-4 to TRBJ2-7, with TRBD2 identical over 12 bases. V trimming: 7 bases; J trimming: 5 bases; junction bases outside the gene matches: 9. This CDR3 has 15 amino acids. The CDR3 sequence: CASTASGGALHEQYF. CDR3 bases: TGTGCCAGCACCGCTAGCGGGGGGGCCTTACACGAGCAGTACTTC.